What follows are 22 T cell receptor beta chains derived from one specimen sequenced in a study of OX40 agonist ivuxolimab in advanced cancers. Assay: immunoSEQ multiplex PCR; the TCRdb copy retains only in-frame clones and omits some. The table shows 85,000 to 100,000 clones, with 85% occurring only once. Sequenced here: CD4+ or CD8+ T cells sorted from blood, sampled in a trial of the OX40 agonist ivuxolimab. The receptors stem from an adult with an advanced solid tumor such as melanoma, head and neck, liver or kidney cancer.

The DNA for the CDR3 is TGTGCCAGTAGTACTTATTGGGCGGACACTGAAGCTTTCTTT. It is translated as CASSTYWADTEAFF. V usage is TRBV19 and J usage is TRBJ1-1; D remains unclear. Deletions cut 4 bases from V and 3 bases from J, with 12 bases between. Per the germline V gene, CDR1 is LNHDA and CDR2 is SQIVND (reference sequence). This CDR3 comprises 14 residues.

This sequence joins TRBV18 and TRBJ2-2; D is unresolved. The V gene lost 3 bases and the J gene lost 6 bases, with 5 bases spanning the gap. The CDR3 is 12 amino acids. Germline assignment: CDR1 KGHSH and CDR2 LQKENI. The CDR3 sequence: CASSPPAGELFF. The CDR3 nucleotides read TGTGCCAGCTCACCCCCGGCCGGGGAGCTGTTTTTT.

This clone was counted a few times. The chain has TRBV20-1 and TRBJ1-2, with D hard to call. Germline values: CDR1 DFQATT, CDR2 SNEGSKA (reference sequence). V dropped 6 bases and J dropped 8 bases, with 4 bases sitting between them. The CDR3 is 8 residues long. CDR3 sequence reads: CSASGYTF. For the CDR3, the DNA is TGCAGTGCCTCGGGCTACACCTTC.

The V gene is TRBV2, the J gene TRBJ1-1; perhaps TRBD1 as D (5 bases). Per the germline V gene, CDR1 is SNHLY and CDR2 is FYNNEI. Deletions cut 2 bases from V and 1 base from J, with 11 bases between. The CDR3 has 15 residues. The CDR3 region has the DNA TGTGCCAGCAGTGAACAGGGCCCGGAGAACACTGAAGCTTTCTTT. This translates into CASSEQGPENTEAFF.

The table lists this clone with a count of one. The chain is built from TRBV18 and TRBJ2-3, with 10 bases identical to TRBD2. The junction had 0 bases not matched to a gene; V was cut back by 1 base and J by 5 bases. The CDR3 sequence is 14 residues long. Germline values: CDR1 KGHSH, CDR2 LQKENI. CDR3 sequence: CASSPLAGGDTQYF. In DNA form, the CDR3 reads TGTGCCAGCTCACCACTAGCGGGGGGAGATACGCAGTATTTT. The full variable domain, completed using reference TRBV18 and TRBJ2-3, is NAGVMQNPRHLVRRRGQEARLRCSPMKGHSHVYWYRQLPEEGLKFMVYLQKENIIDESGMPKERFSAEFPKEGPSILRIQQVVRGDSAAYFCASSPLAGGDTQYFGPGTRLTVL.

Here the CDR3 DNA reads TGCGCCAGCAGCCAAGCCCCTGCGAGGGGCGGGACGCGCAATGAGCAGTTCTTC. This codes for CASSQAPARGGTRNEQFF. The rearrangement joins TRBV4-3 to TRBJ2-1; D is possibly TRBD2 (6 bases). Trimming removed 1 base from V and 6 bases from J, with 22 bases in between. This CDR3 spans 18 amino acids. Germline lookup yields CDR1 LGHNA and CDR2 YSLEER.

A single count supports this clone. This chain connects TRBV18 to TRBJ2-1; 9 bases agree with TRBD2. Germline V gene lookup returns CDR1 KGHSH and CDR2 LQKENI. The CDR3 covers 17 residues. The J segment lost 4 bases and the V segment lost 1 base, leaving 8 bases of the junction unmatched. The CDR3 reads CASSPLVSGGLYNEQFF. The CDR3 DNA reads TGTGCCAGCTCACCACTAGTTAGCGGGGGCCTTTACAATGAGCAGTTCTTC.

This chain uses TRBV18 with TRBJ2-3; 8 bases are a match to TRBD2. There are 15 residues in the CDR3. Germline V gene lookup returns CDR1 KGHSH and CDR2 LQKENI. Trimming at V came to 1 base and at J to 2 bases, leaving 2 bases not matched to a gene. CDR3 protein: CASSPRGGNTDTQYF. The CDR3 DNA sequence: TGTGCCAGCTCACCACGCGGGGGGAACACAGATACGCAGTATTTT.

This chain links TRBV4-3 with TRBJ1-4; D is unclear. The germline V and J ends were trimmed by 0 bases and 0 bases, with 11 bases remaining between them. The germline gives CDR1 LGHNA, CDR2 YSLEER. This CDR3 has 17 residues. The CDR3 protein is CASSQEPRTATNEKLFF. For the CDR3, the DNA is TGCGCCAGCAGCCAAGAACCCCGGACGGCAACTAATGAAAAACTGTTTTTT.

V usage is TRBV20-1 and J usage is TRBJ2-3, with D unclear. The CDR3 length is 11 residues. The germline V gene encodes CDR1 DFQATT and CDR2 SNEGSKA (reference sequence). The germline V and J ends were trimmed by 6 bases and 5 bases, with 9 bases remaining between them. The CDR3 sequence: CSAPRRDTQYF. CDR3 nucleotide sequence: TGCAGTGCCCCTAGGCGAGATACGCAGTATTTT.

CDR3 protein: CASRREVFTYNEQFF. CDR3 nucleotide sequence: TGCGCCAGCCGCCGGGAAGTTTTCACCTACAATGAGCAGTTCTTC. The chain has TRBV5-1 and TRBJ2-1; perhaps TRBD2 as D (5 bases). The CDR3 totals 15 residues. Trimming left V 7 bases short and J 2 bases short, with 16 bases between. Germline V gene data show CDR1 as SGHRS and CDR2 as YFSETQ.

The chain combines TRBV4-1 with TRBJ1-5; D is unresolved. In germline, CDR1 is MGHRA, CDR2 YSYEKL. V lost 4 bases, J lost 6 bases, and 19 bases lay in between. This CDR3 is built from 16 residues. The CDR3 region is CASSPKPDGFGQPQHF. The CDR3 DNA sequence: TGCGCCAGCAGCCCCAAACCGGACGGTTTCGGTCAGCCCCAGCATTTT.

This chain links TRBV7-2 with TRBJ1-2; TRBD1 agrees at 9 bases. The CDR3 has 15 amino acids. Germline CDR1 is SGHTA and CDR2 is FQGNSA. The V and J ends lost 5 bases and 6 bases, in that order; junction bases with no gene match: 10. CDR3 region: CASSPQGQGSDGYTF. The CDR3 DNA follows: TGTGCCAGCAGCCCACAGGGACAGGGCAGCGATGGCTACACCTTC.

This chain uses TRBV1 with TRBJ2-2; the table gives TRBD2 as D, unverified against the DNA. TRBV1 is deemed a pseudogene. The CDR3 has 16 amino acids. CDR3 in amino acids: CTSRPLSGGTTGELFF. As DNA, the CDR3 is TGCACCAGCAGGCCGCTTAGCGGGGGGACTACCGGGGAGCTGTTTTTT.

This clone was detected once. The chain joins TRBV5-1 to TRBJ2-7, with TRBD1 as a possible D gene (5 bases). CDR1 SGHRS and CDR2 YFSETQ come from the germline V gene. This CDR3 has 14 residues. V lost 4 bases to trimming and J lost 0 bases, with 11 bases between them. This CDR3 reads CASSLDTDSYEQYV. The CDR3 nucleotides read TGCGCCAGCAGCCTGGACACCGACTCCTACGAGCAGTACGTC.

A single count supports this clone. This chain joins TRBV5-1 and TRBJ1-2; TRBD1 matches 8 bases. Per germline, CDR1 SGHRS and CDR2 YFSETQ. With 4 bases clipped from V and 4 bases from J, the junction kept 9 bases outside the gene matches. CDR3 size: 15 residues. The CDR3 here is CASSPRLQGGYGYTF. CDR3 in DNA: TGCGCCAGCAGCCCCAGGTTACAGGGGGGCTATGGCTACACCTTC.

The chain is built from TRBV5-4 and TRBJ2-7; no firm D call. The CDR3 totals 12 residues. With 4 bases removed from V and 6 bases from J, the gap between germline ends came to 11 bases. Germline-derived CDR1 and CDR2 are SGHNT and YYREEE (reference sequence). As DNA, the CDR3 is TGTGCCAGCAGCCTGGGCCGGTCCGAGCAGTACTTC. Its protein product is CASSLGRSEQYF.

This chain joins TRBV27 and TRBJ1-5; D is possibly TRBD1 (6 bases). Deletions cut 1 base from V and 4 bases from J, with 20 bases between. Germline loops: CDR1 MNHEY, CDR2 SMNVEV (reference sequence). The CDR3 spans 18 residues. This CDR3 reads CASSLLGRGGSENQPQHF. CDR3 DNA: TGTGCCAGCAGTTTATTAGGCAGGGGAGGGAGCGAAAATCAGCCCCAGCATTTT.

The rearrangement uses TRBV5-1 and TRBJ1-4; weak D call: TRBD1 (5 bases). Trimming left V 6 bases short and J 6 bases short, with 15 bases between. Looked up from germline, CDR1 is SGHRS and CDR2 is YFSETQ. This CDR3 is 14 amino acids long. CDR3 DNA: TGCGCCAGCATGGATGGGGCGGGGGATGAAAAACTGTTTTTT. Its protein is CASMDGAGDEKLFF. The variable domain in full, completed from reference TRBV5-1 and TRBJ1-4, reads KAGVTQTPRYLIKTRGQQVTLSCSPISGHRSVSWYQQTPGQGLQFLFEYFSETQRNKGNFPGRFSGRQFSNSRSEMNVSTLELGDSALYLCASMDGAGDEKLFFGSGTQLSVL.

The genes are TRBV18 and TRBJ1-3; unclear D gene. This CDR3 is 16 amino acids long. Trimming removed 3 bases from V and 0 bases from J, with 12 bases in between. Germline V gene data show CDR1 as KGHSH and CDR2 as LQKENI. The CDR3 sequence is CASSPADAGSGNTIYF. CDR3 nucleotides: TGTGCCAGCTCACCGGCGGACGCCGGCTCTGGAAACACCATATATTTT.

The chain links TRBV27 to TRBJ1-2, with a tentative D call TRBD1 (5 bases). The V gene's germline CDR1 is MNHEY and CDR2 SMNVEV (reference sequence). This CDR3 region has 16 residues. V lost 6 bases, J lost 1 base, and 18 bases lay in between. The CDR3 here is CASSPGRSPFNYGYTF. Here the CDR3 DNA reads TGTGCCAGCAGCCCGGGACGGAGTCCATTTAACTATGGCTACACCTTC.

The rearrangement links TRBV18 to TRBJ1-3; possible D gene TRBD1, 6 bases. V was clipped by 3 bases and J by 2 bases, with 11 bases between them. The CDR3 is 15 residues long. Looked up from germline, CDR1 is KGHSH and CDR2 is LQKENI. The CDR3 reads CASSPFQGTGNTIYF. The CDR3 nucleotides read TGTGCCAGCTCACCCTTCCAGGGGACTGGAAACACCATATATTTT.